Listed below are T cell receptor beta chains from one sample, sequenced in a study of blood T cell repertoires in COVID-19. Using immunoSEQ multiplex PCR, the repertoire was profiled, and TCRdb retains in-frame clones only, with some absent. The table has approximately 270,000 clones, roughly four fifths seen once. The material sequenced was peripheral blood. The receptors stem from a person aged 70 to 80 with COVID-19, enrolled during active disease. CDR3s include the opening cysteine and the closing phenylalanine or tryptophan. Clone size is given for some rows only: seen once, a few or many times, or a class if the clone is expanded.

V gene	clone size	J gene	CDR3 protein
TRBV7-3	.	TRBJ2-3	CASSLYSSGGSTDTQYF
TRBV6-5	.	TRBJ2-1	CASSYTQGISYNEQFF
TRBV11-2	.	TRBJ2-5	CASTSRGEGPRETQYF
TRBV9	.	TRBJ2-1	CASSVEAGDTYNEQFF
TRBV7-2	few	TRBJ2-2	CASSTGQGRHTGELFF
TRBV6-5	once	TRBJ2-5	CASSSRLAGVEETQYF
TRBV7-2	.	TRBJ1-1	CASSPGLSGVTEAFF
TRBV28	.	TRBJ1-1	CASTSGPQKAEAFF
TRBV11-2	.	TRBJ2-3	CASSFGLSTDTQYF
TRBV9	once	TRBJ2-6	CASSVVWTGANVLTF
TRBV7-9	few	TRBJ2-1	CASSLAGTAQMFF
TRBV9	.	TRBJ1-4	CASSATPDTDEKLFF
TRBV5-1	.	TRBJ2-2	CASSLLETGELFF
TRBV9	.	TRBJ2-1	CASSVGSDRELSEQFF
TRBV6-5	.	TRBJ2-7	CASRSTGRDEQYF
TRBV3-1/TRBV3-2	.	TRBJ2-3	CASSAPGQGPDTQYF
TRBV5-1	.	TRBJ2-1	CASSLLTTSNEQFF
TRBV27	.	TRBJ2-7	CASSFSLSGTAAYEQYF
TRBV19	once	TRBJ1-5	CASSSGQTRYQPQHF
TRBV19	.	TRBJ1-5	CASSIGGEGNQPQHF
TRBV3-1/TRBV3-2	.	TRBJ1-6	CASSRGPGPPLHF
TRBV12-3/TRBV12-4	.	TRBJ2-1	CASSPGQGYEQFF
TRBV7-2	once	TRBJ2-3	CASSLQDTDTQYF
TRBV6-5	.	TRBJ1-5	CATAEDSYNQPQHF
TRBV5-1	once	TRBJ1-2	CASSTGPRQVRGYTF